This T cell receptor beta chain was sequenced for a study of T cells after yellow fever vaccination. The CDR3 is 16 residues long. The germline V gene has CDR1 SGHAT and CDR2 FQDESV (reference sequence). V trimming: 4 bases; J trimming: 1 base; junction bases outside the gene matches: 10. TCRdb passed the 5' RACE reads through MiXCR, listing each CDR3 protein once. The sample includes approximately 510,000 distinct CDR3 sequences, about a fifth seen only once; the top ten take roughly 16%. This clonotype originated in a man in his late teens or twenties who received the YFV17D yellow fever vaccine. This sample comprised PBMCs, obtained roughly 20 days after the first yellow fever vaccination. V gene TRBV11-1 combines with J gene TRBJ2-7, with 7 bases identical to TRBD1. As DNA, the CDR3 is TGTGCCAGCAGCTCGGGACAGTCTTGGACTTCCTACGAGCAGTACTTC. Protein: CASSSGQSWTSYEQYF.